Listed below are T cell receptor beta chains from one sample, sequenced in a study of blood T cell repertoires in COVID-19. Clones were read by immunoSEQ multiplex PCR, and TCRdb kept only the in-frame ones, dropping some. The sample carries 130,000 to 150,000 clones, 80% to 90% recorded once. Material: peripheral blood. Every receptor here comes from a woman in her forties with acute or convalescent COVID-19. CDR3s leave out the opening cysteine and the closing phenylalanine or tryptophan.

ASSQLISGGSSYEQY	TRBV3-1/TRBV3-2
ASSLGRGDGYT	TRBV5-4
ASSYRGGTSDNEQF	TRBV6-2/TRBV6-3
ASSFRTSVWSEQY	TRBV27
ASSAKPGTMETQY	TRBV9
ASSQDQAYEQY	TRBV4-2
ASSQGSSRGNYGYT	TRBV4-3
ASSHRGRGGYT	TRBV3-1/TRBV3-2
ASSFSFYGYT	TRBV28
AISDGGLLNQPQH	TRBV10-3
ASSLAPWGREETQY	TRBV5-1
ASSFAGGGGY	TRBV6-2/TRBV6-3
ASSLGRTGVGTEAF	TRBV7-9
ASTIAGEQY	TRBV19
ASSRWNTEAF	TRBV6-5
ASRRLVTPDTQY	TRBV6-5
ASSPLFGQGEQGEAF	TRBV18
ASSFHELAGGYEQY	TRBV7-6
ASSQVLAQGYEQY	TRBV4-3
ASSLGGAYNEQF	TRBV28
ASSVSGGAGANVLT	TRBV7-2
ASSFRVGNQPQH	TRBV27
AWRETGALHNSPLH	TRBV30
ASSWTVTAYEQY	TRBV27
ASRRTGGLETQY	TRBV6-5
ASSLRQGADEQY	TRBV18
ASSQDGGARETQY	TRBV14
ASSQEFPGQGTYEQY	TRBV14
ASSLGGSSYNEQF	TRBV5-4
AWSVWAQAEAF	TRBV30
ATSIRTGEEKLF	TRBV28
ASRMGRLF	TRBV2
ASSVRDYGLTDTQY	TRBV9
ASSPRGELNIYGYT	TRBV7-6
AWSVRAGSSYNEQF	TRBV30
ASSYGTGANTEAF	TRBV6-5
ASSRSGLAGSYNEQF	TRBV6-6